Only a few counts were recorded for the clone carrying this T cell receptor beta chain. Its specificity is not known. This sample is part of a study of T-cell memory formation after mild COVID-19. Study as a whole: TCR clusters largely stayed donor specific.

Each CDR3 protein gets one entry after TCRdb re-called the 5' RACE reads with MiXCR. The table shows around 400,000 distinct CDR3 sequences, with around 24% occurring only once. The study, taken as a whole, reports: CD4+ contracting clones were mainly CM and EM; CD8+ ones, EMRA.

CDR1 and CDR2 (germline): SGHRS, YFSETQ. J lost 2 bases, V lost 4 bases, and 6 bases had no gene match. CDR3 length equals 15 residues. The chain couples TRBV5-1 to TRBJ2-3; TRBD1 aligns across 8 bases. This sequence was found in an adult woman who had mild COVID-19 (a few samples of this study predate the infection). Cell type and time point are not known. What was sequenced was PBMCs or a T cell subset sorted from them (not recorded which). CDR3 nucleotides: TGCGCCAGCAGCGAGGACAGGGTCTCCACAGATACGCAGTATTTT. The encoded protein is CASSEDRVSTDTQYF.